This T cell receptor (beta chain) was identified during a study of T cells in Graves' hyperthyroidism and ophthalmopathy. As regards this clonotype: Its cognate antigen is unknown.

General study results and limits: A model of 13 V-J features distinguished ophthalmopathy from stable hyperthyroidism.

Amplification of TCR beta CDR3 regions was performed using RNA transcripts as template. First-round RT-PCR targeting the TCR CDR3 was performed with the HTBI primer set. A single record per CDR3 protein comes from TCRdb applying MiXCR to the multiplex PCR reads. The sample consists of about 400,000 distinct CDR3 sequences, just under 15% of them appearing once. A patient was excluded if there was uncontrolled infection, other autoimmune disease, pregnancy or lactation. The germline gives CDR1 SNHLY, CDR2 FYNNEI. With 6 bases clipped from V and 3 bases from J, the junction kept 10 bases outside the gene matches. The CDR3 has 16 residues.

The TCR comes from a woman younger than 45 with Graves' hyperthyroidism. The sequencing input was blood. The genes are TRBV2 and TRBJ2-1; the match to TRBD2 covers 8 bases. CDR3: CASRETSGGLYNEQFF. In nucleotides, the CDR3 is TGTGCCAGCAGAGAAACTAGCGGTGGCCTCTACAATGAGCAGTTCTTC. Complete variable domain (other parts from reference TRBV2 and TRBJ2-1): EPEVTQTPSHQVTQMGQEVILRCVPISNHLYFYWYRQILGQKVEFLVSFYNNEISEKSEIFDDQFSVERPDGSNFTLKIRSTKLEDSAMYFCASRETSGGLYNEQFFGPGTRLTVL.